One sample yielded the 11 T cell receptor beta chains listed below, sequenced in a study of cytotoxic CD8 clonotypes in ibrutinib-treated CLL. Using immunoSEQ multiplex PCR, the repertoire was profiled, and TCRdb retains in-frame clones only, with some absent. The sample consists of under 300,000 clones, 60% to 80% of them appearing once. Sample: PBMCs, taken at disease progression, from a patient treated with ibrutinib. The receptors originated from a human donor with chronic lymphocytic leukemia.

This chain uses TRBV2 with TRBJ2-1; D gene uncertain. CDR3 size: 13 residues. CDR1 and CDR2 from the germline V gene are SNHLY and FYNNEI. Trimming stripped 3 bases from V and 10 bases from J, with 13 bases between. CDR3 bases: TGTGCCAGCAGTGAGGAAAAGGGCTGGGAGCAGTTCTTC. Protein: CASSEEKGWEQFF.

This clone was seen more than once but under ten times. At one end the junction does not follow the germline gene, possibly because of a read error. The J gene is TRBJ2-7, the V gene TRBV6-1; 11 bases line up with TRBD2. The CDR3 has 12 amino acids. Germline V gene data show CDR1 as MNHNS and CDR2 as SASEGT. For the CDR3, the DNA is TGTGCCAGCAGTTCACCGGGACTAGCGGAGAACTTC. Translating gives CASSSPGLAENF.

This clone was seen a few times. CDR3 in DNA: TGTGCCACCAGCAGAGACAGCTACAATGAGCAGTTCTTC. It translates to CATSRDSYNEQFF. The V and J genes are TRBV15 and TRBJ2-1, with D unclear. The CDR3 runs 13 residues. The germline V and J ends were trimmed by 0 bases and 3 bases, with 3 bases remaining between them. From germline, CDR1 is LNHNV and CDR2 YYDKDF (reference sequence).

The chain is built from TRBV13 and TRBJ2-7; 9 nucleotides match TRBD1. This CDR3 region has 14 residues. Trimming cost V 5 bases and J 7 bases; bases outside gene matches: 9. CDR1 and CDR2 (germline): PRHDT, FYEKMQ (reference sequence). The CDR3 bases are TGTGCCAGCAGCCAGGACAGGGGACCTTGGGAGCAGTACTTC. Protein: CASSQDRGPWEQYF.

The rearrangement joins TRBV5-1 to TRBJ2-5; no firm D call. CDR3 length equals 14 residues. Germline CDR1 and CDR2: SGHRS and YFSETQ. Trimming shortened V by 0 bases and J by 3 bases, and 9 bases separated the two germline ends. CDR3 bases: TGCGCCAGCAGCTTGGTAGGCGCCGAAGAGACCCAGTACTTC. Its protein is CASSLVGAEETQYF.

The chain recombines TRBV29-1 with TRBJ2-7, with D hard to call. Germline assignment: CDR1 SQVTM and CDR2 ANQGSEA. V lost 2 bases, J lost 2 bases, and 10 bases lay in between. There are 13 residues in the CDR3. The CDR3 nucleotides are TGCAGCGTTGAATCCGGCGACCCCTACGAGCAGTACTTC. This encodes CSVESGDPYEQYF.

The gene calls are TRBV27 and TRBJ2-7; D may be TRBD1 or TRBD2 (5 bases each). CDR1 is MNHEY and CDR2 is SMNVEV in the germline V gene (reference sequence). The CDR3 is made up of 14 amino acids. V was clipped by 6 bases and J by 0 bases, with 12 bases between them. CDR3 in DNA: TGTGCCAGCAGCCGTGGGGACCCCTCCTACGAGCAGTACTTC. It codes for CASSRGDPSYEQYF.

The chain employs TRBV6-5 and TRBJ1-1; the D gene is possibly TRBD1 (5 bases). This CDR3 comprises 13 residues. Trimming cost V 7 bases and J 6 bases, with 15 bases left between them. Germline CDR1 MNHEY, CDR2 SVGAGI. The CDR3, as DNA: TGTGCCAGCATCGATGTCCGGGGCCCTGAAGCTTTCTTT. It is translated as CASIDVRGPEAFF.

The V call is TRBV19, the J call TRBJ1-4; TRBD1 is a possible D gene (6 bases). Per the germline V gene, CDR1 is LNHDA and CDR2 is SQIVND (reference sequence). The CDR3 is 17 residues long. V lost 6 bases and J lost 8, with 25 bases in between. CDR3 coding DNA: TGTGCCAGTAGACCGCGGGCAACAGGGAACATTAGGGAAAAACTGTTTTTT. Its protein product is CASRPRATGNIREKLFF.

The CDR3: CASSYPQGARTGELFF. The CDR3 DNA reads as TGTGCCAGCAGCTACCCACAGGGGGCGCGGACCGGGGAGCTGTTTTTT. The rearrangement links TRBV9 to TRBJ2-2, with 9 positions matching TRBD1. This CDR3 has 16 amino acids. From germline, CDR1 is SGDLS and CDR2 YYNGEE. V lost 4 bases and J lost 5; bases outside the gene matches: 9.

J is TRBJ2-1 and V is TRBV7-2, with TRBD2 identical over 11 bases. The V gene's germline CDR1 is SGHTA and CDR2 FQGNSA. CDR3 size: 15 residues. Germline trimming cut 4 bases from V and 4 bases from J; bases unmatched to any gene: 3. The DNA of the CDR3 is TGTGCCAGCAGCTCCCGACTAGCGGGATACAATGAGCAGTTCTTC. This translates into CASSSRLAGYNEQFF.